This T cell receptor beta chain was sequenced during a study of T cell repertoires in cytomegalovirus infection. Study-wide results and limits: Within the response measured ex vivo, HLA-C-restricted CMV-specific TCR beta clonotypes were dominant.

CDR3 length: 16 residues. Germline V gene sequence: CDR1 MNHEY, CDR2 SVGEGT. The V segment lost 5 bases and the J segment 5 bases; nucleotides outside the gene matches: 14. Via MiXCR, TCRdb re-called the reads, giving one row per CDR3 protein. The table has about 700,000 distinct CDR3 sequences, 33% seen once. A few counts support this clonotype. What it recognizes is unknown. Sequences were derived from cultured PBMCs, sampled from culture after CMV antigen stimulation. The chain carries TRBV6-2 or TRBV6-3 and TRBJ1-1; 7 nucleotides agree with TRBD1. The TCR was taken from a human donor in good health (CMV status not recorded). Some clones in this sample may be carry-over from other donors' samples. The DNA of the CDR3 is TGTGCCAGCAGTGAGGCAGGGGGAGCTTGGAGGACTGAAGCTTTCTTT. Translation gives CASSEAGGAWRTEAFF.